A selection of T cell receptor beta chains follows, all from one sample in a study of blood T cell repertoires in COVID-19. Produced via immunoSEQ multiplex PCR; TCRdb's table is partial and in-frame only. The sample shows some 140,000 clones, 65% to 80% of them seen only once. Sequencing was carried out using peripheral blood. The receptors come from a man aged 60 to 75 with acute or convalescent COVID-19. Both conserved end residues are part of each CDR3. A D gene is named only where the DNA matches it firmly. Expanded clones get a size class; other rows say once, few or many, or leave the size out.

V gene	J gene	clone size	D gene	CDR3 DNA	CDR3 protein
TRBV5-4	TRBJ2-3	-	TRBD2	TGTGCCAGCAGCGCGAATAGCGGGAGTGGAACAGATACGCAGTATTTT	CASSANSGSGTDTQYF
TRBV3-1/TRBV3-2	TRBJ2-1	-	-	TGTGCCAGCAGCCAGGACTTTAGGAGCGGGTTGGACTCCTACAATGAGCAGTTCTTC	CASSQDFRSGLDSYNEQFF
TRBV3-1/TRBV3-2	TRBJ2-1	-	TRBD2	TGTGCCAGCAGCCAAGTGGCTAGCGGGGGCTCCTTCTTC	CASSQVASGGSFF
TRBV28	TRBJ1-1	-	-	TGTGCCAGCAAATCTTCCCCGGGAGGAAGCACTGAAGCTTTCTTT	CASKSSPGGSTEAFF
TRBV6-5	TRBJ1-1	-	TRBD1	TGTGCCAGCAGTTCTACCCCGGGACAGACTGAAGCTTTCTTT	CASSSTPGQTEAFF
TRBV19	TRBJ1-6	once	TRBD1	TGTGCCAGCGCCACAGGGGGCTCACCCCTCCACTTT	CASATGGSPLHF
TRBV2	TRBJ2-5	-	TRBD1	TGTGCCAGCAGTCAACAGGGGATACGGGAGACCCAGTACTTC	CASSQQGIRETQYF
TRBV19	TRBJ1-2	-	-	TGTGCCAGTAGTCCCCGGAACTATGGCTACACCTTC	CASSPRNYGYTF
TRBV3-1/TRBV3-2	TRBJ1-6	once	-	TGTGCCAGCAGCTTGGCCCTCGGGGATTCACCCCTCCACTTT	CASSLALGDSPLHF
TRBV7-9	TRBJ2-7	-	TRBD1	TGTGCCAGCAGCTTAGCTGGACAGGGCTACGAGCAGTACTTC	CASSLAGQGYEQYF
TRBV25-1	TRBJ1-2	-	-	TGTGCCAGCAGCACCGGGATCTGGGTAGGCTACACCTTC	CASSTGIWVGYTF
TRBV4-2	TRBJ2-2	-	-	TGTGCCAGCAGCCAAGAAGCTGGCGGGGAGCTGTTTTTT	CASSQEAGGELFF
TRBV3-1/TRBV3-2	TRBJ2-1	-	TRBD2	TGTGCCAGCAGCCAGACTAGCGGAGCCTACAATGAGCAGTTCTTC	CASSQTSGAYNEQFF
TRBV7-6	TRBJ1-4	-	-	TGTGCCAGCAGCTTCCGTCAGGGCCCCCTTAATGAAAAACTGTTTTTT	CASSFRQGPLNEKLFF
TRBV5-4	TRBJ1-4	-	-	TGTGCCAGCAGTCACCCGGGGGACCTTAATGAAAAACTGTTTTTT	CASSHPGDLNEKLFF
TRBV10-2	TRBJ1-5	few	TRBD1	TGCGCCAGCTCTAGAGAAGGGACAGGGGTCCTCAATCAGCCCCAGCATTTT	CASSREGTGVLNQPQHF
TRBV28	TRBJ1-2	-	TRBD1	TGTGCCAGCAGAGAATCCAGGGGGCAGTCGGGAGGCTACACCTTC	CASRESRGQSGGYTF
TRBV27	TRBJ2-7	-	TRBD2	TGTGCCAGCAGTTTGGTGGGAGGGCCTTACGAGCAGTACTTC	CASSLVGGPYEQYF
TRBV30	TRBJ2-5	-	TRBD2	TGTGCCTGCCCTAGGGAGGGCACAGAGACCCAGTACTTC	CACPREGTETQYF
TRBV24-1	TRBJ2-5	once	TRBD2	TGTGCCACCAGCGGGGCGGGAGTAGGGGAGACCCAGTACTTC	CATSGAGVGETQYF
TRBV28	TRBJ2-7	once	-	TGTGCCAGCAGTTCCCCCTACGACAGGAGCTCCTACGAGCAGTACTTC	CASSSPYDRSSYEQYF
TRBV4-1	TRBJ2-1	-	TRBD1	TGCGCCAGCAGCCAAGATCGGGACAGGGTGTCCGAGCAGTTCTTC	CASSQDRDRVSEQFF
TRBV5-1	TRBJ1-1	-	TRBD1	TGCGCCAGCAGTTCGGGACAGCCGAACACTGAAGCTTTCTTT	CASSSGQPNTEAFF
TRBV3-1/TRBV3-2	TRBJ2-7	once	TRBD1	TGTGCCAGCAGCCAAGGGACAGGGGGCGAATACGAGCAGTACTTC	CASSQGTGGEYEQYF
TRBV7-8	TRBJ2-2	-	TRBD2	TGTGCCAGCAGGAGGAGCGGGAGCCCCACCGGGGAGCTGTTTTTT	CASRRSGSPTGELFF
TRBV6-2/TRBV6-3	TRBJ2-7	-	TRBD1	TGTGCCAGCAGTTGGGACAGGGGAACCTACGAGCAGTACTTC	CASSWDRGTYEQYF
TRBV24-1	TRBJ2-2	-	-	TGTGCCACGAAGGGGCGGTCGAACACCGGGGAGCTGTTTTTT	CATKGRSNTGELFF
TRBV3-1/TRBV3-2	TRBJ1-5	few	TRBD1	TGTGCCAGCAGCCAAGGCCCCACAGGGGTCGCGCCCCAGCATTTT	CASSQGPTGVAPQHF
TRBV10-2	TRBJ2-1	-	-	TGCGCCAGCAGTTTGGGTGGAGCGTCTAATGAGCAGTTCTTC	CASSLGGASNEQFF
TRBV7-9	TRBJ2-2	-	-	TGTGCCAGCAGCCTTAGCGAGAACACCGGGGAGCTGTTTTTT	CASSLSENTGELFF
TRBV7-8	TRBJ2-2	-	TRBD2	TGTGCCAGCAGCTTAACGATTTTGGGACTAGCGGGAGTAGGGGCCGGGGAGCTGTTTTTT	CASSLTILGLAGVGAGELFF
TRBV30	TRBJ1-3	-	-	TGTGCCTGGAGTGTGGGCCGACCGAGCTCTGGAAACACCATATATTTT	CAWSVGRPSSGNTIYF
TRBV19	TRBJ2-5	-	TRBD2	TGTGCCAGCAGACTAGCCGGAGAGACCCAGTACTTC	CASRLAGETQYF
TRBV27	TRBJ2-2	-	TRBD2	TGTGCCAGCAGTTTACTAGCGGGAGTTACCGGGGAGCTGTTTTTT	CASSLLAGVTGELFF
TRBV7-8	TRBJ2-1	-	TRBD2	TGTGCCAGCAGCTTAGTGTGGGGGACTAGCGGGAGTAATGAGCAGTTCTTC	CASSLVWGTSGSNEQFF
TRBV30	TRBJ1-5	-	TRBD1	TGTGCCTGGAATGAAGGGGGCTCTAGCAATCAGCCCCAGCATTTT	CAWNEGGSSNQPQHF
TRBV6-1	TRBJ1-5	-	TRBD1	TGTGCCAGCAGTGAAGCGAAGGGACAGCTCAATCAGCCCCAGCATTTT	CASSEAKGQLNQPQHF
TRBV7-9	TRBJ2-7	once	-	TGTGCCAGCAGCTTATGGAGGGCCGGTAGCGACGAGCAGTACTTC	CASSLWRAGSDEQYF
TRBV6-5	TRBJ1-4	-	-	TGTGCCAGCAGTCTTACCACCCGCCTAAATGAAAAACTGTTTTTT	CASSLTTRLNEKLFF
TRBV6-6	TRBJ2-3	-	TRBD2	TGTGCCAGCAGTTACGCGGCGGGAGCCACAGATACGCAGTATTTT	CASSYAAGATDTQYF
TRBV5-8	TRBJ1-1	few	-	TGTGCCAGCAGCTTACCCTCGGGGTTCATGAACACTGAAGCTTTCTTT	CASSLPSGFMNTEAFF
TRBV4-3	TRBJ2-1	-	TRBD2	TGCGCCAGCAGCCAAGGTCCGGGACTAGCGGCCTACAATGAGCAGTTCTTC	CASSQGPGLAAYNEQFF
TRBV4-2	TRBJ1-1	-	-	TGTGCCAGCAGCCAAGGGCGGCCCGCGAACACTGAAGCTTTCTTT	CASSQGRPANTEAFF
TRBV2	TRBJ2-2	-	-	TGTGCCAGCAGTAGTAAACTATCCGGGGAGCTGTTTTTT	CASSSKLSGELFF
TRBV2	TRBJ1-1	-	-	TGTGCCAGCAGCGAAAACCCCGACAGTGCCGGTGAAGCTTTCTTT	CASSENPDSAGEAFF
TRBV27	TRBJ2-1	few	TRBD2	TGTGCCACCGGACTAGCGGGAGGCAATGAGCAGTTCTTC	CATGLAGGNEQFF
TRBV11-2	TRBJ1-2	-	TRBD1	TGTGCCAGCAGCATGACAGGGCAGGGCTACACCTTC	CASSMTGQGYTF
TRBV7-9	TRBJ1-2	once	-	TGTGCCAGCGCGGCGGGGGCGGCTAACTATGGCTACACCTTC	CASAAGAANYGYTF
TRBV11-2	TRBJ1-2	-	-	TGTGCCAGCAGCAAGTTAACAGGGCTTAACTATGGCTACACCTTC	CASSKLTGLNYGYTF
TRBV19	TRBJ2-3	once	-	TGTGCCAGTAGTCTGTCGACAGGTTTGACGCAGTATTTT	CASSLSTGLTQYF
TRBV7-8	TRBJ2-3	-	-	TGTGCCAGCAGCTTAACTGATACGCAGTATTTT	CASSLTDTQYF
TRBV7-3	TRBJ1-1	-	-	TGTGCCAGCAGCTTAGTATCTGGCCATGAAGCTTTCTTT	CASSLVSGHEAFF
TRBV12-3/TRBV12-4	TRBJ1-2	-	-	TGTGCCAGCAGTTACGGAGGGACTGGTGGCTACACCTTC	CASSYGGTGGYTF